These 15 T cell receptor beta chains originate from one sample sequenced in a study of blood T cell repertoires in COVID-19. Data came from immunoSEQ multiplex PCR; TCRdb stores just in-frame clones and leaves some out. The sample consists of fewer than 500,000 clones, around 87% of them appearing once. The sequenced sample consisted of PBMCs or T cells enriched from blood (not recorded which). The receptors here all came from a man younger than 40 who had recovered from COVID-19.

The V call is TRBV3-1 (or the pseudogene TRBV3-2), the J call TRBJ1-1; D possibly corresponds to TRBD1 (6 bases). The CDR3 consists of 12 residues. Germline V lookup: CDR1 LGHDT, CDR2 YNNKEL (reference sequence). V was cut by 9 bases and J by 0 bases, with 8 bases left in between. The CDR3 DNA reads as TGTGCCAGTGGACAGTTGAACACTGAAGCTTTCTTT. It is translated as CASGQLNTEAFF.

Turning to this clone: This sample also contains other DNA sequences that code for the same CDR3. V gene TRBV5-1 combines with J gene TRBJ1-1; D unclear. Germline V gene data show CDR1 as SGHRS and CDR2 as YFSETQ. The CDR3 is 14 residues long. Deletions cut 0 bases from V and 0 bases from J, with 6 bases between. The CDR3 here is CASSLGQVNTEAFF. CDR3 bases: TGCGCCAGCAGCTTGGGACAAGTGAACACTGAAGCTTTCTTT.

This chain uses TRBV19 with TRBJ2-7; D is possibly TRBD2 (7 bases). The CDR3 contains 13 residues. CDR1 LNHDA and CDR2 SQIVND come from the germline V gene (reference sequence). Trimming cost V 6 bases and J 6 bases, with 15 bases left between them. In nucleotides, the CDR3 is TGTGCCAGTAGGAGGAACAGGGAGGGCGAGCAGTACTTC. Translated, it gives CASRRNREGEQYF.

For this clone: Other DNA sequences within the sample encode an identical CDR3. The chain carries TRBV18 and TRBJ2-7; TRBD2 aligns across 15 bases. Germline V gene sequence: CDR1 KGHSH, CDR2 LQKENI. The V segment lost 3 bases and the J segment 4 bases; nucleotides outside the gene matches: 1. CDR3 length: 15 residues. The CDR3, as DNA: TGTGCCAGCTCACCGGGGACTAGCGGGGGGTACGAGCAGTACTTC. Translated: CASSPGTSGGYEQYF. Combining the CDR3 with reference TRBV18 and TRBJ2-7 gives the whole variable domain NAGVMQNPRHLVRRRGQEARLRCSPMKGHSHVYWYRQLPEEGLKFMVYLQKENIIDESGMPKERFSAEFPKEGPSILRIQQVVRGDSAAYFCASSPGTSGGYEQYFGPGTRLTVT.

This clone occurred once. CDR3 sequence: CAWKDRSEWAGTGELFF. The DNA for the CDR3 is TGTGCCTGGAAGGACAGGTCCGAATGGGCCGGCACCGGGGAGCTGTTTTTT. The V and J genes are TRBV30 and TRBJ2-2; TRBD1 aligns across 7 bases. The germline gives CDR1 GTSNPN, CDR2 SVGIG (reference sequence). CDR3 length: 17 residues. V trimming: 4 bases; J trimming: 4 bases; junction bases outside the gene matches: 15.

The rearrangement uses TRBV12-3 or TRBV12-4 and TRBJ1-5, with D unresolved. V was pared by 8 bases and J by 3 bases, with 11 bases between. CDR3 length: 13 amino acids. This chain's CDR3 is CASLRDHNQPQHF. The CDR3 DNA reads TGTGCCAGCCTTCGGGATCACAATCAGCCCCAGCATTTT.

CDR3 coding DNA: TGCGCCAGCAGCCAAGGGTTCGCCAGGGGGAACTCTGGAAACACCATATATTTT. Its translation is CASSQGFARGNSGNTIYF. The chain has TRBV4-1 and TRBJ1-3, with TRBD1 identical over 7 bases. V shed 1 base, J shed 0 bases, and the junction held 9 bases outside the gene matches. The CDR3 covers 18 residues. CDR1 is MGHRA, CDR2 YSYEKL, per germline.

V and J are TRBV4-1 and TRBJ2-2; no clear D. The CDR3 extends over 15 amino acids. The V gene's germline CDR1 is MGHRA and CDR2 YSYEKL. V was cut by 4 bases and J by 6 bases, with 15 bases left in between. The CDR3 protein is CASSPEYNTPGELFF. The DNA for the CDR3 is TGCGCCAGCAGCCCAGAGTACAACACGCCCGGGGAGCTGTTTTTT.

The V gene is TRBV10-1, the J gene TRBJ2-3; TRBD1 might be the D (6 bases). The CDR3 runs to 12 residues. Trimming removed 2 bases from V and 12 bases from J, with 12 bases in between. Germline V gene sequence: CDR1 WNHNN, CDR2 SYGVQD (reference sequence). The CDR3 DNA sequence: TGCGCCAGCAGTGAGACGAGACAGGCACAGTATTTT. This translates into CASSETRQAQYF.

This chain uses TRBV5-1 with TRBJ1-5; tentative D call: TRBD1 (5 bases). V was trimmed by 4 bases and J by 5 bases, leaving 16 bases between them. The germline CDR1 and CDR2 sequences are SGHRS and YFSETQ. This CDR3 spans 15 amino acids. Here the CDR3 reads CASSTSGSFDQPQHF. In DNA, the CDR3 is TGCGCCAGCAGCACATCAGGGTCTTTTGATCAGCCCCAGCATTTT.

J is TRBJ2-1 and V is TRBV14; 7 nucleotides align to TRBD2. The CDR3 is 18 residues long. V dropped 3 bases and J dropped 0; count of bases not matched to a gene: 11. Per germline, CDR1 SGHDN and CDR2 FVKESK. The CDR3 reads CASSHPRRRGSSYNEQFF. The CDR3 DNA sequence: TGTGCCAGCAGCCATCCCCGGCGGCGGGGGAGCTCCTACAATGAGCAGTTCTTC. Looking up the rest from reference TRBV14 and TRBJ2-1 gives the full variable domain: EAGVTQFPSHSVIEKGQTVTLRCDPISGHDNLYWYRRVMGKEIKFLLHFVKESKQDESGMPNNRFLAERTGGTYSTLKVQPAELEDSGVYFCASSHPRRRGSSYNEQFFGPGTRLTVL.

The sample holds one count of this clone. J is TRBJ1-2 and V is TRBV5-4, with D possibly matching TRBD1 (5 bases). The V gene lost 0 bases and the J gene lost 5 bases, with 14 bases spanning the gap. This CDR3 has 15 amino acids. Germline CDR1 reads SGHNT; CDR2 reads YYREEE (reference sequence). In DNA form, the CDR3 reads TGTGCCAGCAGCTTGGGATCGGCTGGGGCATATGGCTACACCTTC. Translating gives CASSLGSAGAYGYTF.

The CDR3 sequence: CASSYMGNSGGSADTQYF. CDR3 DNA: TGTGCCAGCAGCTATATGGGGAATAGCGGGGGGTCAGCAGATACGCAGTATTTT. The chain is built from TRBV6-2 or TRBV6-3 and TRBJ2-3, with 10 bases lining up with TRBD2. CDR1 and CDR2 from the germline V gene are MNHEY and SVGEGT. After removal of 6 bases from V and 4 bases from J, the junction contained 16 bases not matched to a gene. The CDR3 spans 18 residues.

This rearrangement joins TRBV7-9 to TRBJ1-4; 10 bases align to TRBD1. The J segment lost 7 bases and the V segment lost 5 bases, leaving 13 bases of the junction unmatched. Germline values: CDR1 SEHNR, CDR2 FQNEAQ (reference sequence). This CDR3 comprises 17 residues. For the CDR3, the DNA is TGTGCCAGCAGCGAGGAGAGCTCCGGGACAGGGGTTGAAAAACTGTTTTTT. Translated, it gives CASSEESSGTGVEKLFF.

The chain joins TRBV3-1 (or the pseudogene TRBV3-2) to TRBJ2-1; D is perhaps TRBD2 (6 bases). CDR3 length equals 15 residues. V shed 4 bases and J shed 1 base, with 11 bases lying between them. CDR1 is LGHDT and CDR2 is YNNKEL in the germline V gene (reference sequence). CDR3 sequence: CASSPRDLSYNEQFF. The CDR3 DNA sequence: TGTGCCAGCAGCCCCCGGGACTTATCCTACAATGAGCAGTTCTTC.